Detailed here is one TCR beta chain. These data belong to a study of blood T cell repertoires in COVID-19. The germline gives CDR1 SGHDN, CDR2 FVKESK. Trimming removed 0 bases from V and 5 bases from J; junction bases left unmatched: 3. The CDR3 is made up of 15 amino acids. Some clones are missing from TCRdb's copy, which holds only in-frame ones; the method was immunoSEQ multiplex PCR. Among about 200,000 clones listed, roughly 90% were seen once. Participant-given clinical history determined each cohort assignment. The TCR was taken from a woman aged 18-30 years who had recovered from COVID-19. The chain employs TRBV14 and TRBJ2-5, with 10 bases matching TRBD2. The specimen was PBMCs or T cells enriched from blood (not recorded which). The CDR3 DNA sequence: TGTGCCAGCAGCCAAGAAGCGGGGGGGCTTGAGACCCAGTACTTC. It yields the protein CASSQEAGGLETQYF.